Presented here are 7 T cell receptor beta chains from one specimen sequenced in a study of blood T cell repertoires in COVID-19 (dated by TCRdb to 2020 to 2022). Libraries were constructed by the immunoSEQ multiplex PCR assay. TCRdb retrieved this table from immuneACCESS and kept in-frame rearrangements only. Not all clones are present; in checked studies, unresolved V genes account for under half, and no reason is known for the remainder. This sample gives 100,000 to 150,000 clones in total; 65% to 85% of them show up just once. The ten largest clones capture roughly a sixth of the sample. Sequencing input: peripheral blood. These receptors were obtained from a woman of 80 years or more with acute or convalescent COVID-19.

V and J are TRBV18 and TRBJ2-7, with 9 bases that match TRBD1. The CDR3 runs to 15 residues. V trimming: 4 bases; J trimming: 1 base; junction bases outside the gene matches: 5. The germline CDR1 and CDR2 sequences are KGHSH and LQKENI. CDR3 DNA: TGTGCCAGCTCACGGTCCGGGACAGGGTCCTACGAGCAGTACTTC. Its protein is CASSRSGTGSYEQYF.

The CDR3 DNA is TGTGCCAGCAGCTTATCGGGGGATAGCACAGATACGCAGTATTTT. Amino acid sequence: CASSLSGDSTDTQYF. The chain is built from TRBV7-9 and TRBJ2-3, with a tentative D call TRBD2 (6 bases). The germline V gene encodes CDR1 SEHNR and CDR2 FQNEAQ (reference sequence). Trimming cost V 2 bases and J 0 bases, with 9 bases left between them. The CDR3 has 15 residues.

The CDR3 DNA sequence: TGTGCCATCAGTGAAGGCAGGGGGCACTACGAGCAGTACTTC. Encoded protein: CAISEGRGHYEQYF. The J gene is TRBJ2-7, the V gene TRBV10-3; TRBD1 matches at 8 bases. The V and J ends lost 3 bases and 3 bases, in that order; junction bases with no gene match: 4. The CDR3 totals 14 residues. Per the germline V gene, CDR1 is ENHRY and CDR2 is SYGVKD.

The chain uses TRBV5-5 and TRBJ1-2, with D maybe TRBD1 (5 bases). The germline V and J ends were trimmed by 0 bases and 4 bases, with 13 bases remaining between them. Germline-derived CDR1 and CDR2 are SGHKS and YYEKEE (reference sequence). This CDR3 spans 15 amino acids. The CDR3 nucleotides read TGTGCCAGCAGCTTGGCCGGGGGGTACGGCTATGGCTACACCTTC. Protein product: CASSLAGGYGYGYTF.

J is TRBJ2-7 and V is TRBV15; TRBD2 might be the D (7 bases). The CDR3 covers 15 residues. Germline CDR1 is LNHNV and CDR2 is YYDKDF (reference sequence). The V gene lost 0 bases and the J gene lost 4 bases, with 13 bases spanning the gap. The CDR3 nucleotides are TGTGCCACCAGCAGAGACCTGGCGGGGGCTTACGAGCAGTACTTC. This translates into CATSRDLAGAYEQYF.

The chain carries TRBV4-1 and TRBJ2-1; 13 bases map to TRBD2. The V and J ends lost 3 bases and 9 bases, in that order; junction bases with no gene match: 8. The CDR3 is made up of 16 amino acids. Germline CDR1 and CDR2: MGHRA and YSYEKL. CDR3 bases: TGCGCCAGCAGCCAGGGACTAGCGGGGTCGTGGGCTGAGCAGTTCTTC. This translates into CASSQGLAGSWAEQFF.

This clone was recorded once. Here the CDR3 DNA reads TGTGCCAGCAGCCGGACAGGGCCCTCACCCCTCCACTTT. Translating gives CASSRTGPSPLHF. The chain has TRBV7-9 and TRBJ1-6; 8 bases are a match to TRBD1. V lost 5 bases to trimming and J lost 10 bases; unmatched junction nucleotides: 4. The CDR3 is 13 amino acids. Germline CDR1 reads SEHNR; CDR2 reads FQNEAQ (reference sequence).